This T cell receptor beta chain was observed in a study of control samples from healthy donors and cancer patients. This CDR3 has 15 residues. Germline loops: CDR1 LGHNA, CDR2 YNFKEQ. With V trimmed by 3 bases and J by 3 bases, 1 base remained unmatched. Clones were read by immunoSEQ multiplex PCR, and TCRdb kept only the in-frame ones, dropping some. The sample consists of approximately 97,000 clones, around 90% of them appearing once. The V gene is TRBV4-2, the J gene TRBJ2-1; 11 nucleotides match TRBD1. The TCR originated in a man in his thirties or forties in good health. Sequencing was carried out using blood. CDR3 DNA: TGTGCCAGCAGCCAGGGGACAGGGGGCTACAATGAGCAGTTCTTC. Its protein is CASSQGTGGYNEQFF.